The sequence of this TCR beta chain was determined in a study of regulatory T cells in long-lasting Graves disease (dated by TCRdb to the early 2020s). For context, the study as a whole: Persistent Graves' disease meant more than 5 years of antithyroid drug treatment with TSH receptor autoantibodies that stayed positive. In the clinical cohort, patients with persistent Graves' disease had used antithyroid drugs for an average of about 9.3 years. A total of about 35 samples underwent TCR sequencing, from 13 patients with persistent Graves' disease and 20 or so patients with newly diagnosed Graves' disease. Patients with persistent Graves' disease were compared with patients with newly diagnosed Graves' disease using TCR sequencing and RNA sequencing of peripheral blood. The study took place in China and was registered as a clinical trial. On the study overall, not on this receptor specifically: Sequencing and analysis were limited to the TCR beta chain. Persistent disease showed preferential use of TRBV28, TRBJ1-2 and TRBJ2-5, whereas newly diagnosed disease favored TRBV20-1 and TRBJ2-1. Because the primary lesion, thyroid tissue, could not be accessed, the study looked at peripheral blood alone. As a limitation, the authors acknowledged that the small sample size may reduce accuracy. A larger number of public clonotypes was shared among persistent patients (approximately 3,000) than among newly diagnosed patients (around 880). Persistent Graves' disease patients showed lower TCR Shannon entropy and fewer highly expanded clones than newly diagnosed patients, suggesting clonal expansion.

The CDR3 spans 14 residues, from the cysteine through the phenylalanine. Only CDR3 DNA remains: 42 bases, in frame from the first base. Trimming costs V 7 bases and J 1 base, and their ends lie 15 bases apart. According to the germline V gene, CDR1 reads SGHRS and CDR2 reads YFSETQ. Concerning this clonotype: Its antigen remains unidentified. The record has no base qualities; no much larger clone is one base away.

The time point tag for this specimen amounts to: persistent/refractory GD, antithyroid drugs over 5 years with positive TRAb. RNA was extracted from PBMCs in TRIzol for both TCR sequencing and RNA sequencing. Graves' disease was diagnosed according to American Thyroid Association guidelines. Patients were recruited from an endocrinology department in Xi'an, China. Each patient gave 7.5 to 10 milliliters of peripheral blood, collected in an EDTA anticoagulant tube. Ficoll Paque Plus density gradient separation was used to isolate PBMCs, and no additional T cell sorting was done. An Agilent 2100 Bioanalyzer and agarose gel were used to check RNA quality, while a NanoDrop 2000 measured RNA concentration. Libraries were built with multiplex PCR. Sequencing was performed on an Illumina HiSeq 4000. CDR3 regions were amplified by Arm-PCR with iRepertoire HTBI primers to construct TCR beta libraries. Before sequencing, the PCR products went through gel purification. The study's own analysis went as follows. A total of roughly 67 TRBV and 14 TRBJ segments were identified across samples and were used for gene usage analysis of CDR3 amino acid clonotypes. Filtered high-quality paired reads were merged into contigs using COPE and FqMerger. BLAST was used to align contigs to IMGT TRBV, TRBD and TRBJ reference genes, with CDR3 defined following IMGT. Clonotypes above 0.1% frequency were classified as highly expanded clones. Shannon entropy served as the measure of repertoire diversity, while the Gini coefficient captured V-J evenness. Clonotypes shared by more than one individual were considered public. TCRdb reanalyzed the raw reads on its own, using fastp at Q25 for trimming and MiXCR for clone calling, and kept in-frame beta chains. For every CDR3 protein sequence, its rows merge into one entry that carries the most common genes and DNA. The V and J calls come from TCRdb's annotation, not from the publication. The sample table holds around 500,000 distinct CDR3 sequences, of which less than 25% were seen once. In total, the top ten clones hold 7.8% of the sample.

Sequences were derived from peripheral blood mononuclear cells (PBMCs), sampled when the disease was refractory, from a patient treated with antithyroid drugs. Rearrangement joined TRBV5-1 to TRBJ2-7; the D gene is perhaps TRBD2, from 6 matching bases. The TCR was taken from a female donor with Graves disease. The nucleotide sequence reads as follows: TGCGCCAGCTCTATGGGTAGCGGTTCCTACGAGCAGTACTTC. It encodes CASSMGSGSYEQYF.